This T cell receptor (beta chain) emerged from a study of T cell repertoires in cytomegalovirus infection. Study summary: CMV epitopes in the study were HLA-C-restricted (recently identified) and HLA-B-restricted (well studied). Matching HLA type, along with CMV infection, was indicated by public TCR beta signatures. Broader study findings: Across the ex vivo response, the dominant clonotypes were HLA-C-restricted CMV-specific TCR beta clonotypes. Of the TCR beta families, the public ones yielded a cumulative frequency that identified carriers of CMV plus the relevant HLA.

This clonotype was seen a handful of times. The antigen is undetermined. From the reads, TCRdb called clonotypes with MiXCR, one entry per CDR3 protein. This sample has about 360,000 distinct CDR3 sequences; about 35% occur once, and the top ten carry roughly 12%. The CDR3 contains 12 residues. The ends were cut back, 8 bases at V and 4 bases at J, with 11 bases in the middle. Germline V CDR1 and CDR2: SGHTA, FQGNSA. The rearrangement links TRBV7-2 to TRBJ1-1; no clear D gene. The receptor's source is a human donor in good health (CMV status not recorded). Some clones in this sample may be carry-over from other donors' samples. The sample in question was cultured PBMCs, obtained from culture after CMV antigen stimulation. The CDR3 coding sequence is TGTGCCAGCGGCCCCGTTGGCACTGAAGCTTTCTTT. This translates into CASGPVGTEAFF.